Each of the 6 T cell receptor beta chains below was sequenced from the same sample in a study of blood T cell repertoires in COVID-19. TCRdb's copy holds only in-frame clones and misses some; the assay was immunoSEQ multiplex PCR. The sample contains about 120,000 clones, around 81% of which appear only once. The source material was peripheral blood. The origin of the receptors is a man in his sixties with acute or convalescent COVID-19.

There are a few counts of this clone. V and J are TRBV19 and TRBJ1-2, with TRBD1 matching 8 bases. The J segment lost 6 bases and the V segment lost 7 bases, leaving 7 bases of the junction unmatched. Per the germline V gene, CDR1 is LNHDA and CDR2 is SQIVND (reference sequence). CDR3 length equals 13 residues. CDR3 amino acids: CASTIQGAHGYTF. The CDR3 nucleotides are TGTGCCAGTACCATCCAGGGGGCCCATGGCTACACCTTC. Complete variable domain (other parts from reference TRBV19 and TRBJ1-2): DGGITQSPKYLFRKEGQNVTLSCEQNLNHDAMYWYRQDPGQGLRLIYYSQIVNDFQKGDIAEGYSVSREKKESFPLTVTSAQKNPTAFYLCASTIQGAHGYTFGSGTRLTVV.

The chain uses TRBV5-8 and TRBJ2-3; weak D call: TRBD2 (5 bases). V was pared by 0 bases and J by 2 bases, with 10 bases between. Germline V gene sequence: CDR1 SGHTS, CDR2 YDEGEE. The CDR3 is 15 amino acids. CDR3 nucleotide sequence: TGTGCCAGCAGCTTGGGGACTCGAAACACAGATACGCAGTATTTT. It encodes CASSLGTRNTDTQYF.

The CDR3 protein is CASSPSGAAQPQHF. CDR3 sequence (DNA): TGTGCCAGCTCACCATCAGGGGCGGCTCAGCCCCAGCATTTT. The chain employs TRBV18 and TRBJ1-5, with a weak D call TRBD1 (6 bases). This CDR3 contains 14 residues. The V end lost 2 bases, the J end lost 6 bases, and 11 bases lay between the germline ends. Germline loops: CDR1 KGHSH, CDR2 LQKENI. Using reference TRBV18 and TRBJ1-5 for the parts outside the CDR3, the full variable domain is NAGVMQNPRHLVRRRGQEARLRCSPMKGHSHVYWYRQLPEEGLKFMVYLQKENIIDESGMPKERFSAEFPKEGPSILRIQQVVRGDSAAYFCASSPSGAAQPQHFGDGTRLSIL.

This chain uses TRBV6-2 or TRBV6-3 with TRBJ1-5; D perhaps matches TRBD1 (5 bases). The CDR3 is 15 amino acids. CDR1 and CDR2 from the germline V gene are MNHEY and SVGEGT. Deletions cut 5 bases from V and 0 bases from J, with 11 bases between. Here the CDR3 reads CASSLDSYSNQPQHF. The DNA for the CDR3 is TGTGCCAGCAGTCTCGACAGCTATAGCAATCAGCCCCAGCATTTT.

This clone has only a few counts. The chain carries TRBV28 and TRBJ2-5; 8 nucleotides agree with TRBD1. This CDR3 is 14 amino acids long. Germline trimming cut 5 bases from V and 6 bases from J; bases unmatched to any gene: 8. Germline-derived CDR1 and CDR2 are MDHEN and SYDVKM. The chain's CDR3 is CASSLRQGAKTQYF. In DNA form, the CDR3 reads TGTGCCAGCAGTCTTAGGCAGGGGGCGAAGACCCAGTACTTC.

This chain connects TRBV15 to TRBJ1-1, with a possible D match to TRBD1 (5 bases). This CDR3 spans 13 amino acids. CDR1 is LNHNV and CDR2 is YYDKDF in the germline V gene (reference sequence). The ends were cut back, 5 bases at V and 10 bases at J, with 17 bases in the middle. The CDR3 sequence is CATSPPEGRGAFF. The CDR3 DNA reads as TGTGCCACCAGCCCTCCGGAGGGAAGGGGAGCTTTCTTT.